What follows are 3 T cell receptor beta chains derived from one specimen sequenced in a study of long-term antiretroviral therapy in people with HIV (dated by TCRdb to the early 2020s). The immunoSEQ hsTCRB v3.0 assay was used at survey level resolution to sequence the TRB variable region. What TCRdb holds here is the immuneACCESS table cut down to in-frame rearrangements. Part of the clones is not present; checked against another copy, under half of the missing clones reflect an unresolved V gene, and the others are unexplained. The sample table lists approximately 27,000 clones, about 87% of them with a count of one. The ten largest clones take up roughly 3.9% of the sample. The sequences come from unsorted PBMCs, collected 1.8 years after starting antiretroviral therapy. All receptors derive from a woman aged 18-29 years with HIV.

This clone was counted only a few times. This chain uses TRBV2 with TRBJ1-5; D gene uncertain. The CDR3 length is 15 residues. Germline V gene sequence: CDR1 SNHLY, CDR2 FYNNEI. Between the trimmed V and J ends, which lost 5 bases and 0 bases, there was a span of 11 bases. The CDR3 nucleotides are TGTGCCAGCAGTCTCGACTCGAATAGCAATCAGCCCCAGCATTTT. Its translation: CASSLDSNSNQPQHF.

The CDR3 region is CASSVTGLASNEQFF. The CDR3 DNA follows: TGTGCCAGCAGCGTCACGGGACTAGCGAGTAATGAGCAGTTCTTC. The chain combines TRBV9 with TRBJ2-1, with 10 bases identical to TRBD2. CDR3 length: 15 residues. The J segment lost 7 bases and the V segment lost 2 bases, leaving 6 bases of the junction unmatched. The germline V gene encodes CDR1 SGDLS and CDR2 YYNGEE.

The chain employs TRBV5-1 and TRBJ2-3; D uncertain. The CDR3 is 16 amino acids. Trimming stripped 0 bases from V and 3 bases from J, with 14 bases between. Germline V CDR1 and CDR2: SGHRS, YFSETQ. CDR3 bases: TGCGCCAGCAGCTTGGAGGGCCCCAGTAGAACAGATACGCAGTATTTT. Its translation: CASSLEGPSRTDTQYF.